These 8 T cell receptor beta chains came from one sample sequenced in a study of blood T cell repertoires in COVID-19. Method: immunoSEQ multiplex PCR; TCRdb's copy keeps in-frame clones and lacks some. The sample has roughly 100,000 clones, 81% seen once. Sequencing was done on a sample of peripheral blood. The receptors shown here come from a woman aged 70-85 years with acute or convalescent COVID-19.

The rearrangement uses TRBV6-5 and TRBJ1-1; 12 bases match TRBD1. The CDR3 consists of 16 residues. Germline lookup yields CDR1 MNHEY and CDR2 SVGAGI. Trimming cost V 2 bases and J 5 bases; bases outside gene matches: 6. For the CDR3, the DNA is TGTGCCAGCAGTTACAAAAGGGACAGGGGGCGTACTGAAGCTTTCTTT. Encoded protein: CASSYKRDRGRTEAFF.

This chain uses TRBV30 with TRBJ2-2; perhaps TRBD2 as D (6 bases). The germline V gene has CDR1 GTSNPN and CDR2 SVGIG (reference sequence). The V and J ends lost 4 bases and 4 bases respectively, with 16 bases between them. The CDR3 sequence is 15 residues long. CDR3 sequence (DNA): TGTGCCTGGAATCTCGGGAGAAAAAGCACCGGGGAGCTGTTTTTT. Translating gives CAWNLGRKSTGELFF.

V is TRBV10-2 and J is TRBJ2-2, with TRBD2 matching over 7 bases. The CDR3 runs to 15 residues. J gave up 5 bases and V 7 bases, and 10 bases lay outside the gene matches. CDR1 is WSHSY and CDR2 is SAAADI in the germline V gene. The DNA for the CDR3 is TGCGCCAGCATTCCAACGGGAGGAGGGACCGGGGAGCTGTTTTTT. Translating gives CASIPTGGGTGELFF.

The genes are TRBV28 and TRBJ2-7; TRBD1 aligns across 12 bases. The germline CDR1 and CDR2 sequences are MDHEN and SYDVKM. After removal of 5 bases from V and 4 bases from J, the junction contained 12 bases not matched to a gene. The CDR3 contains 17 residues. CDR3 sequence reads: CASSAPPGTGGLYEQYF. In nucleotides, the CDR3 is TGTGCCAGCAGTGCCCCGCCCGGGACAGGGGGCTTGTACGAGCAGTACTTC.

In its sample, this clone was seen a few times. The chain uses TRBV5-5 and TRBJ1-1; D might be TRBD1 (5 bases). The V gene lost 0 bases and the J gene lost 3 bases, with 9 bases spanning the gap. The germline V gene encodes CDR1 SGHKS and CDR2 YYEKEE (reference sequence). The CDR3 is made up of 14 amino acids. The CDR3 loop reads CASSLVGGDTEAFF. The CDR3 DNA is TGTGCCAGCAGCTTGGTGGGGGGGGACACTGAAGCTTTCTTT. The entire variable domain, with the rest obtained from reference TRBV5-5 and TRBJ1-1, is as follows: DAGVTQSPTHLIKTRGQQVTLRCSPISGHKSVSWYQQVLGQGPQFIFQYYEKEERGRGNFPDRFSARQFPNYSSELNVNALLLGDSALYLCASSLVGGDTEAFFGQGTRLTVV.

The genes are TRBV5-1 and TRBJ2-5, with 8 positions matching TRBD2. V was pared by 1 base and J by 4 bases, with 3 bases of the junction left unmatched. CDR3 length equals 14 residues. Germline-derived CDR1 and CDR2 are SGHRS and YFSETQ. The chain's CDR3 is CASSLRGGIETQYF. DNA of the CDR3: TGCGCCAGCAGCTTGCGGGGGGGCATAGAGACCCAGTACTTC.

On this clone: The sample has other DNA sequences that encode this CDR3 too. This rearrangement joins TRBV7-2 to TRBJ2-7; no firm D call. Germline V lookup: CDR1 SGHTA, CDR2 FQGNSA. The CDR3 runs 13 residues. V shed 0 bases and J shed 0 bases, with 3 bases lying between them. CDR3 region: CASSLAYSYEQYF. In DNA form, the CDR3 reads TGTGCCAGCAGCTTAGCGTACTCCTACGAGCAGTACTTC.

J is TRBJ1-3 and V is TRBV27; D gene uncertain. Germline V gene sequence: CDR1 MNHEY, CDR2 SMNVEV (reference sequence). Trimming stripped 6 bases from V and 5 bases from J, with 14 bases between. The CDR3 sequence is 14 residues long. The CDR3 spells CASRQGGGRNTIYF. The CDR3 nucleotides read TGTGCCAGCAGGCAAGGAGGCGGACGAAACACCATATATTTT.